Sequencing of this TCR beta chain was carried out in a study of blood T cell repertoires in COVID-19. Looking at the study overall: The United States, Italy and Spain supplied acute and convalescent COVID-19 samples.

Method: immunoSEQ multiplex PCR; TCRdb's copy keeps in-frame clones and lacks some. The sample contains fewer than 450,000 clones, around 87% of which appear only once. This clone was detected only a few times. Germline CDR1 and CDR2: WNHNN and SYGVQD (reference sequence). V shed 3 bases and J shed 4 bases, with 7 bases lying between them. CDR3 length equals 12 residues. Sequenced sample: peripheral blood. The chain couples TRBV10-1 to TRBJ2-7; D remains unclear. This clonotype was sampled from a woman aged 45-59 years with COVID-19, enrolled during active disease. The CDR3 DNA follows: TGCGCCAGCAGTGATTACGGGTACGAGCAGTACTTC. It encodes CASSDYGYEQYF.